This T cell receptor (beta chain) was found in a study of T cell clusters in autoimmune cytopenias. About the study: The mean age of healthy donor controls was nearly 57 years, the median approximately 60 years. TRB sequencing had a median about 55,000 reads and under 2,500 distinct clonotypes per sample.

Each sample's input was roughly 270 ng genomic DNA, roughly 40,000 genome equivalents. TRB was amplified by touch-down multiplex PCR, primer pools A and B combined. From its re-call of the multiplex PCR reads, TCRdb lists each CDR3 protein once, without DNA. This table lists under 13,000 distinct CDR3 sequences. In addition, the sample was reused for a study of T cell repertoires in aging, cancer and after chemotherapy. That report notes: Healthy donor repertoires were recorded over several months to years and showed clear clonal overlap. Compared with age-matched healthy donors, untreated hematological or solid cancer patients showed higher blood TCR clonality.

Sequenced input: peripheral blood. This TCR derives from a human donor in good health.

Here the CDR3 reads CSAPKLAGTGELFF. This chain connects TRBV20-1 to TRBJ2-2; TCRdb returns TRBD2, unconfirmable since there is no DNA. There are 14 residues in the CDR3. The V gene's germline CDR1 is DFQATT and CDR2 SNEGSKA (reference sequence).